A single TCR beta chain is shown here with its context. Its antigen remains unidentified. The source of the sample is a study of response to subunit inactivated influenza vaccine. TCRdb re-derived calls from the RT-PCR reads in MiXCR, one entry per CDR3 protein. The sample lists about 500,000 distinct CDR3 sequences; 16% were seen once. Study-level findings and limits: The authors proposed limited new T cell recruitment per seasonal influenza vaccination.

This CDR3 has 14 amino acids. Germline loops: CDR1 LGHNA, CDR2 YSLEER. The V gene lost 1 base and the J gene lost 8 bases, with 12 bases spanning the gap. This clonotype originated in a man between 50 and 75 years old who received an inactivated influenza vaccine. V is TRBV4-3 and J is TRBJ2-1, with TRBD2 as a possible D gene (6 bases). Sequenced here: CD4+ T cells sorted from PBMCs, sampled around 25 months after vaccination. The CDR3 reads CASSQGASVDEQFF. The DNA for the CDR3 is TGCGCCAGCAGCCAAGGCGCTAGCGTCGATGAGCAGTTCTTC.